The clone carrying this T cell receptor beta chain occurred many times. Germline V CDR1 and CDR2: SQVTM, ANQGSEA. Trimming shortened V by 6 bases and J by 3 bases, and 9 bases separated the two germline ends. The CDR3 runs to 11 residues. The source of the sample is a study of CD8 T cells in ankylosing spondylitis. TCRdb re-analysed the 5' RACE reads in MiXCR, keeping a single row per CDR3 protein. The sample lists some 240,000 distinct CDR3 sequences, 15% to 20% occurring once. The clonotype was recovered from a male donor with ankylosing spondylitis or in good health (not recorded which). Sequencing was carried out using blood, either unsorted or a sorted T cell fraction (not recorded which). The chain couples TRBV29-1 to TRBJ2-7, with D uncertain. Here the CDR3 DNA reads TGCAGCGTCTGGGTAGACTACGAGCAGTACTTC. Its protein product is CSVWVDYEQYF.